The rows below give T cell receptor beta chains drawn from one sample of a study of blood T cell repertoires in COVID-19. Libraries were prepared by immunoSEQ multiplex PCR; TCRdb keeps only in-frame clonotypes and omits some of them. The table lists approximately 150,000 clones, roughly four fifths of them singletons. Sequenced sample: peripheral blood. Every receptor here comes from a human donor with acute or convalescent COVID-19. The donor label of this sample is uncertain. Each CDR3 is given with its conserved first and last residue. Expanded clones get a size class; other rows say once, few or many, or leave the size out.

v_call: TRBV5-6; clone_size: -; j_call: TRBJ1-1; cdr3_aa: CASSLALSEAFF
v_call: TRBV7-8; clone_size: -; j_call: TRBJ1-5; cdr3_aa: CASSLTPQPQHF
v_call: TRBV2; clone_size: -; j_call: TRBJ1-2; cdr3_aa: CASSLDSQGYGYTF
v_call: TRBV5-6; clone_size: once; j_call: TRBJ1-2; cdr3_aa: CASSLTRDGYTF
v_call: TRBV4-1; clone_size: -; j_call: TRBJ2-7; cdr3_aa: CASSQREGPSYEQYF
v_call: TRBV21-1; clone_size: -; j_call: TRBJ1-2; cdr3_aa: CASSKYRDRVCNYGYTF
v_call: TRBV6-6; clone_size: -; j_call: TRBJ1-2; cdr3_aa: CASSGDRDNYGYTF
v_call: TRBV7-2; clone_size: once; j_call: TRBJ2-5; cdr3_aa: CASSLAGTSGGGAQYF
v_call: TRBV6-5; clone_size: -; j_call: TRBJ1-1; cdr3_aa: CASSWAGHLNTEAFF
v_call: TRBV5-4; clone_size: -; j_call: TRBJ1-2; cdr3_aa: CASSLGSEDYGYTF
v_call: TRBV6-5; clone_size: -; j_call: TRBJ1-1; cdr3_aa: CASSSKRGQRFEAFF
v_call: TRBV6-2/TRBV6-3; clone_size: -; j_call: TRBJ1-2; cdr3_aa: CASSQAGTGYYGYTF
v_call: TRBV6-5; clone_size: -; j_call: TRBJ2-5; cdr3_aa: CASSSGGADQETQYF
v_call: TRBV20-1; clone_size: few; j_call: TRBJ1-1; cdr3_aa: CSERGNTEAFF
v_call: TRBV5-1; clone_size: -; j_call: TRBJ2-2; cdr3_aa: CASSSGQTIPGELFF
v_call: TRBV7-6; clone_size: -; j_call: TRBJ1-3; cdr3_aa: CASSLRGTELSSGNTIYF
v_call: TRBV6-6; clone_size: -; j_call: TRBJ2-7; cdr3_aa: CASRPGTGSAAEQYF
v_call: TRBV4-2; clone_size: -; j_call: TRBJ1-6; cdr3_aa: CASSQGEDRGHNSPLHF
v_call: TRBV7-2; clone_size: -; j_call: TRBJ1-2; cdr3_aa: CASSEVATGGVLYGYTF
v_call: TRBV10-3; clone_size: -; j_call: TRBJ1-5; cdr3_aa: CAISEGDRGRDSNQPQHF
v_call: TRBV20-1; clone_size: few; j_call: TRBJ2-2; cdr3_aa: CSATHTGELFF
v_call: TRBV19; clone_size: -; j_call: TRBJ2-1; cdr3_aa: CASGTGADNEQFF
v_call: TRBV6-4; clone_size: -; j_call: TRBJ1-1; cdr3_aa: CASSADRVTEAFF
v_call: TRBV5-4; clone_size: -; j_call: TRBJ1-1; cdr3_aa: CASSPGHPGGDTEAFF
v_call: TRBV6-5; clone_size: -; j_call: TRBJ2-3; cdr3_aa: CASHDTARGPDTQYF
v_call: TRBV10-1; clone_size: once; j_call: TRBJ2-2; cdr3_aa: CASIFTGELFF
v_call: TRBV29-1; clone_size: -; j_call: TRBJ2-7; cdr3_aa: CSAWGEDSETYEQYF
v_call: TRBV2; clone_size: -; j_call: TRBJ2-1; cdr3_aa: CASSVQYQRNEQFF
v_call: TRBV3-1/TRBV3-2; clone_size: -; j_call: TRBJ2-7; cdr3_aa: CASSRGIGTSRGEQYF